This entry features one TCR beta chain sequence. Study processing details: Researchers report that nucleated cell counts were estimated from reference gene primer amplification. The assay was immunoSEQ multiplex PCR, and TCRdb's table has in-frame clones only and misses some. D and trimming come from the DNA, and the V and J calls and clone size come from that table. The table has 70,000 or so clones, more than 80% seen once. The data belong to a study of blood T cell repertoires in COVID-19. Turning to the study itself: Both acute and convalescent COVID-19 samples were obtained from the United States, Italy and Spain. PBMCs, B-cell-depleted T cells, or T cells were the source of the cDNA or gDNA that made up the material.

Germline-derived CDR1 and CDR2 are MDHEN and SYDVKM. V shed 1 base and J 4 bases; nucleotides not matched to a gene: 9. The CDR3 is made up of 17 amino acids. J is TRBJ2-5 and V is TRBV28; 10 nucleotides match TRBD2. The sequencing input was peripheral blood. The sequence was obtained from a woman older than 75 with active COVID-19. In DNA, the CDR3 is TGTGCCAGCAGTTTATTTCCTAGCGGGAGTGAAGGAGAGACCCAGTACTTC. The encoded protein is CASSLFPSGSEGETQYF.